Listed below are T cell receptor beta chains from one sample, sequenced in a study of T-cell memory formation after mild COVID-19. TCRdb reprocessed the 5' RACE reads with MiXCR, giving one entry per CDR3 protein. The data contain about 340,000 distinct CDR3 sequences, about 20% of them singletons. Source material: PBMCs or a T cell subset sorted from them (not recorded which). These receptors all come from a man aged 18 to 29 who had mild COVID-19 (a few samples of this study predate the infection). Cell type and time point are not known. The CDR3 runs from the conserved cysteine through the conserved F or W. Fields, in order: D gene, clone size, V gene, J gene, CDR3 length, CDR3 DNA, CDR3 protein. The D gene is left open where the match is weak. Some rows have no size entry. The others give once, few or many, or a class for an expanded clone.

d_gene: .; abundance: few; v_gene: TRBV19; j_gene: TRBJ2-7; len: 14; CDR3nt: TGTGCCAGTAGTTTGTGGGCCCGGATTAGCGAGCAGTACTTC; CDR3aa: CASSLWARISEQYF
d_gene: TRBD2; abundance: .; v_gene: TRBV7-2; j_gene: TRBJ2-3; len: 17; CDR3nt: TGTGCCAGCAGCTTAGGATTGGCGGGGGGGCCGCAAGATACGCAGTATTTT; CDR3aa: CASSLGLAGGPQDTQYF
d_gene: TRBD1; abundance: .; v_gene: TRBV7-2; j_gene: TRBJ1-2; len: 14; CDR3nt: TGTGCCAGCAGCCCGTACGGACAGGGGGACGGCTACACCTTC; CDR3aa: CASSPYGQGDGYTF
d_gene: TRBD1; abundance: .; v_gene: TRBV7-2; j_gene: TRBJ1-2; len: 18; CDR3nt: TGTGCCAGCAGCCCATCAGGCGACAGGGAGTACTGGGTCTATGGCTACACCTTC; CDR3aa: CASSPSGDREYWVYGYTF
d_gene: TRBD2; abundance: .; v_gene: TRBV14; j_gene: TRBJ2-3; len: 15; CDR3nt: TGTGCCAGCAGCCAATGGCGGGGGGAAACAGATACGCAGTATTTT; CDR3aa: CASSQWRGETDTQYF
d_gene: .; abundance: many; v_gene: TRBV7-9; j_gene: TRBJ2-3; len: 14; CDR3nt: TGTGCCAGCAGCTTTGGCCAGTACACAGATACGCAGTATTTT; CDR3aa: CASSFGQYTDTQYF
d_gene: .; abundance: few; v_gene: TRBV20-1; j_gene: TRBJ1-1; len: 14; CDR3nt: TGCAGTGCTAGTATGGGGCAGGGTATTGCTGAAGCTTTCTTT; CDR3aa: CSASMGQGIAEAFF
d_gene: .; abundance: .; v_gene: TRBV5-1; j_gene: TRBJ1-2; len: 13; CDR3nt: TGCGCCAGCAGCTTGGAACAGGGTGACGGCTACACCTTC; CDR3aa: CASSLEQGDGYTF
d_gene: TRBD2; abundance: .; v_gene: TRBV5-1; j_gene: TRBJ2-4; len: 16; CDR3nt: TGCGCCAGCAGCTTGGTCGGGAGGACGTCCAAAAACATTCAGTACTTC; CDR3aa: CASSLVGRTSKNIQYF
d_gene: TRBD1; abundance: .; v_gene: TRBV4-1; j_gene: TRBJ1-2; len: 15; CDR3nt: TGCGCCAGCAGCCAAGAAGGGACAGGGGGTATTGGCTACACCTTC; CDR3aa: CASSQEGTGGIGYTF
d_gene: .; abundance: .; v_gene: TRBV2; j_gene: TRBJ2-1; len: 13; CDR3nt: TGTGCCAGCAGTGAAAGAACAGACAATGAGCAGTTCTTC; CDR3aa: CASSERTDNEQFF
d_gene: TRBD1; abundance: .; v_gene: TRBV7-8; j_gene: TRBJ1-5; len: 15; CDR3nt: TGTGCCAGCAGCTTACTCGGGACAGTCAATCAGCCCCAGCATTTT; CDR3aa: CASSLLGTVNQPQHF
d_gene: .; abundance: few; v_gene: TRBV7-2; j_gene: TRBJ2-7; len: 12; CDR3nt: TGTGCCAGCAGCTCTATAGCGGAAAAGCAGTACTTC; CDR3aa: CASSSIAEKQYF
d_gene: .; abundance: few; v_gene: TRBV7-2; j_gene: TRBJ2-3; len: 15; CDR3nt: TGTGCCAGCCCAATTACGGAGGGATCGGCAGATACGCAGTATTTT; CDR3aa: CASPITEGSADTQYF